The 3 T cell receptor beta chains below come from one sample, sequenced in a study of control samples from healthy donors and cancer patients. Generated by immunoSEQ multiplex PCR, the TCRdb table keeps only in-frame clones and is missing some. The sample includes about 29,000 clones, 70% to 90% of them seen just once. Sequencing was carried out using formalin-fixed, paraffin-embedded tissue. These receptors were obtained from a female donor with melanoma.

This chain connects TRBV9 to TRBJ2-2; D ambiguous. The CDR3 length is 13 residues. V was pared by 0 bases and J by 7 bases, with 7 bases between. Germline assignment: CDR1 SGDLS and CDR2 YYNGEE. The chain's CDR3 is CASSVGVFGELFF. In DNA form, the CDR3 reads TGTGCCAGCAGCGTAGGAGTGTTCGGGGAGCTGTTTTTT.

Comment on this clone: The sample has other DNA sequences that encode this CDR3 too. V usage is TRBV15 and J usage is TRBJ2-5, with D perhaps TRBD2 (7 bases). The germline gives CDR1 LNHNV, CDR2 YYDKDF (reference sequence). This CDR3 spans 17 amino acids. Trimming stripped 1 base from V and 4 bases from J, with 19 bases between. The CDR3 is CATSRGLAGRGGETQYF. The CDR3 region has the DNA TGTGCCACCAGCAGAGGTCTCGCAGGGAGGGGGGGAGAGACCCAGTACTTC.

The V call is TRBV5-1, the J call TRBJ2-5, with 7 bases matching TRBD1. The CDR3 contains 14 residues. The V segment lost 4 bases and the J segment 3 bases; nucleotides outside the gene matches: 6. Germline CDR1 and CDR2: SGHRS and YFSETQ. CDR3 in amino acids: CASSPGTVEETQYF. CDR3 nucleotides: TGCGCCAGCAGCCCCGGGACAGTGGAAGAGACCCAGTACTTC.